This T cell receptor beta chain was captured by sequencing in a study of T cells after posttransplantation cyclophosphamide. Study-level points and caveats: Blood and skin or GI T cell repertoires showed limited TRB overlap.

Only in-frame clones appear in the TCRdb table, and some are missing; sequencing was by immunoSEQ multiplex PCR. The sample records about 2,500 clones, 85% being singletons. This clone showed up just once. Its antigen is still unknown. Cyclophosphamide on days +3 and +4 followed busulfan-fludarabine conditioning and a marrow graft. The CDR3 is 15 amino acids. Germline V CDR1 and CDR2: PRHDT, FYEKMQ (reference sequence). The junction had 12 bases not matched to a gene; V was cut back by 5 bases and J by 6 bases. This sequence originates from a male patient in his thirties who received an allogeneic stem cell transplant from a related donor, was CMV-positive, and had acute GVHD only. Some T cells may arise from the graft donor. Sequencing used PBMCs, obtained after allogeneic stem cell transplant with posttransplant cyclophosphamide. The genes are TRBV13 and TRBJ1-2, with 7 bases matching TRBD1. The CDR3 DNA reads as TGTGCCAGCAGCCTCAACAGGGGATACTTTAATGGCTACACCTTC. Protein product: CASSLNRGYFNGYTF.